The source of this T cell receptor beta chain is a study of early T cells in non-severe SARS-CoV-2 infection. Overall study findings and caveats: VDJdb-based matching was biased toward anti-spike CD8 responses and missed private and CD4 specificities.

Individual cDNA molecules were tagged with unique molecular identifiers. TCRdb recomputed calls from the 5' RACE reads with MiXCR, one row per CDR3 protein. The sample carries about 28,000 distinct CDR3 sequences, roughly 4.5% recorded once. Germline CDR1 reads LGHNA; CDR2 reads YNFKEQ. The CDR3 extends over 16 amino acids. V was trimmed by 0 bases and J by 0 bases, leaving 6 bases between them. This clonotype came up many times. What it binds is unknown. The J gene is TRBJ2-6, the V gene TRBV4-2; D unresolved. The clonotype comes from an adult who was a healthcare worker with PCR-confirmed SARS-CoV-2 infection or an uninfected control (not recorded which). Sequenced here: whole blood, sampled at baseline. CDR3 sequence: CASSQERTSGANVLTF. In DNA form, the CDR3 reads TGTGCCAGCAGCCAAGAGAGAACCTCTGGGGCCAACGTCCTGACTTTC.